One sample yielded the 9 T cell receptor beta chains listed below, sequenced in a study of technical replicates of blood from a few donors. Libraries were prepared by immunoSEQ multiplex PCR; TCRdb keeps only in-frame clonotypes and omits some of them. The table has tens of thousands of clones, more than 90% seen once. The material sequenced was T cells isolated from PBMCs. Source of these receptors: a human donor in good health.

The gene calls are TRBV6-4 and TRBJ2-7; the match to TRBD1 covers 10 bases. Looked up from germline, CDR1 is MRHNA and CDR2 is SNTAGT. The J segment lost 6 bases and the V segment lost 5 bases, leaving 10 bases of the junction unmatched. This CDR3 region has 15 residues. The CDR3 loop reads CASSRVGTGVGEQYF. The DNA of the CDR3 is TGTGCCAGCAGTCGAGTAGGGACAGGGGTTGGCGAGCAGTACTTC.

CDR3 amino acids: CASSLGQGDGYTF. The DNA for the CDR3 is TGTGCCAGTAGTCTAGGACAGGGGGACGGCTACACCTTC. The chain joins TRBV19 to TRBJ1-2; TRBD1 agrees at 10 bases. Per germline, CDR1 LNHDA and CDR2 SQIVND (reference sequence). The junction had 5 bases not matched to a gene; V was cut back by 5 bases and J by 8 bases. This CDR3 spans 13 amino acids.

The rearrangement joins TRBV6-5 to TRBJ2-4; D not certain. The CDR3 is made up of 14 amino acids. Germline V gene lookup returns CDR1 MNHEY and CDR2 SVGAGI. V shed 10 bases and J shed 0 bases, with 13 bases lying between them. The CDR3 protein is CATWRLEAKNIQYF. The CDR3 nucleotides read TGTGCCACCTGGAGATTAGAAGCCAAAAACATTCAGTACTTC.

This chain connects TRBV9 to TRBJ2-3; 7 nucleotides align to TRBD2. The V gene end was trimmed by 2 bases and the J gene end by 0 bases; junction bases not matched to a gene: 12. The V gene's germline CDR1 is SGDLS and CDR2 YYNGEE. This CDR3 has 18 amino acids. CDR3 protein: CASSVGDGGTLSTDTQYF. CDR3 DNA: TGTGCCAGCAGCGTTGGTGACGGGGGGACCCTAAGCACAGATACGCAGTATTTT.

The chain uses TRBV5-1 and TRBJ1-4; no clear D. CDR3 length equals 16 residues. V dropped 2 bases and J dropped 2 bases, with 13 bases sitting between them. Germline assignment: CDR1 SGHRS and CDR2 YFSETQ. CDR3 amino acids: CASSFSRDATNEKLFF. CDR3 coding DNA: TGCGCCAGCAGCTTCTCCCGGGATGCCACTAATGAAAAACTGTTTTTT.

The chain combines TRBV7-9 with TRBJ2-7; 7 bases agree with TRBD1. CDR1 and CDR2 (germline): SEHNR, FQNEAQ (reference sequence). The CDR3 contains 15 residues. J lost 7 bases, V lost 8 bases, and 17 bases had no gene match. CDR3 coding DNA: TGTGCCAGCCTGACCCCGACAGGGCCCCCGGGGGAGCAGTACTTC. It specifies CASLTPTGPPGEQYF.

The CDR3 is CASSESPNKARRGEQYF. In nucleotides, the CDR3 is TGCGCCAGCAGTGAGTCCCCCAATAAGGCTAGGCGAGGAGAGCAGTACTTC. The chain has TRBV10-2 and TRBJ2-7, with unresolved D. Per germline, CDR1 WSHSY and CDR2 SAAADI. The CDR3 totals 17 residues. Trimming shortened V by 0 bases and J by 7 bases, and 22 bases separated the two germline ends.

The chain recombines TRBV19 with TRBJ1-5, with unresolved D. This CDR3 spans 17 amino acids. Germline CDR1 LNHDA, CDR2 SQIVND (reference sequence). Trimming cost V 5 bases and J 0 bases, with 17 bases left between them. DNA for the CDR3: TGTGCCAGTAGTCAGCCCCCGACGGAGTATAGCAATCAGCCCCAGCATTTT. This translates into CASSQPPTEYSNQPQHF. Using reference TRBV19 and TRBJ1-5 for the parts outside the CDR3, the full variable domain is DGGITQSPKYLFRKEGQNVTLSCEQNLNHDAMYWYRQDPGQGLRLIYYSQIVNDFQKGDIAEGYSVSREKKESFPLTVTSAQKNPTAFYLCASSQPPTEYSNQPQHFGDGTRLSIL.

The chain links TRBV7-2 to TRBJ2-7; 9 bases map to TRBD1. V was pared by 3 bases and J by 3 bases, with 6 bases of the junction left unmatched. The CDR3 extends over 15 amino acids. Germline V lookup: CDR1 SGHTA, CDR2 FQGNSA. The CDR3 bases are TGTGCCAGCAGCTTCGAACAGGGGGCTTTCTACGAGCAGTACTTC. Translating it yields CASSFEQGAFYEQYF.